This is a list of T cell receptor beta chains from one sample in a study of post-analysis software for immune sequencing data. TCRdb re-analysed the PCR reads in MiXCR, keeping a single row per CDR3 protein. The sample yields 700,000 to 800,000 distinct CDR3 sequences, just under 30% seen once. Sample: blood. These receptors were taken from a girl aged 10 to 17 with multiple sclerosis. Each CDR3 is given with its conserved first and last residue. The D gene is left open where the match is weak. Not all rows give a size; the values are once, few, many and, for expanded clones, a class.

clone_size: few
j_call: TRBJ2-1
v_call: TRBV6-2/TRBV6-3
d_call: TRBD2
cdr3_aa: CASRRLAGGEQFF
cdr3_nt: TGTGCCAGCAGGCGGCTAGCGGGTGGTGAGCAGTTCTTC

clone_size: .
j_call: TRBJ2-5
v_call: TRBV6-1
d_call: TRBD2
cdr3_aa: CASRGGPGGGAPVETQYF
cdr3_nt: TGTGCCAGCAGGGGGGGTCCGGGCGGGGGGGCCCCGGTTGAGACCCAGTACTTC

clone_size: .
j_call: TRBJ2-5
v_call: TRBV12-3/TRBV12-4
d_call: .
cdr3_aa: CASTPGTGFVQYF
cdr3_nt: TGTGCCAGCACCCCCGGGACTGGCTTTGTGCAGTACTTC

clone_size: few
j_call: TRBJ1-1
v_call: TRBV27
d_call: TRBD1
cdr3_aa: CATRGGGTEAFF
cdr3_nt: TGTGCCACCAGAGGGGGCGGGACTGAAGCTTTCTTT

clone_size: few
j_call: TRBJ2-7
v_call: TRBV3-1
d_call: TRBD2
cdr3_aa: CASSQVLAGGPEQYF
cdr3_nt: TGTGCCAGCAGCCAAGTCTTAGCGGGAGGTCCCGAGCAGTACTTC

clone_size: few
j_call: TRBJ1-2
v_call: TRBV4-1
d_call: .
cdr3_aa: CAGSQELKGGYTF
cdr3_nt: TGCGCCGGCAGCCAAGAACTTAAGGGTGGCTACACCTTC

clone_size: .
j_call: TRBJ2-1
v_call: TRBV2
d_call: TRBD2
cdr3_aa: CASSPLAGASNEQFF
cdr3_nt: TGTGCCAGCAGTCCACTAGCGGGGGCGTCCAATGAGCAGTTCTTC

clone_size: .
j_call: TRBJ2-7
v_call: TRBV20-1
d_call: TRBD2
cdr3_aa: CSARGIRTSGIYEQYF
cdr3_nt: TGCAGTGCTAGAGGAATCAGGACTAGCGGGATCTACGAGCAGTACTTC

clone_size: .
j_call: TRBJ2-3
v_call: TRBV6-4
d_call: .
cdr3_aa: CASSDLGGTTDTQYF
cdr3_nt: TGTGCCAGCAGTGACTTGGGTGGAACCACAGATACGCAGTATTTT

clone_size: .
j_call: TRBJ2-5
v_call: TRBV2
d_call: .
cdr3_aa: CASTRMGQAPETQYF
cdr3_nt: TGTGCCAGCACCCGAATGGGGCAGGCGCCAGAGACCCAGTACTTC

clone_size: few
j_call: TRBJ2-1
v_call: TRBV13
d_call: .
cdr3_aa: CASSSQGVRYEQFF
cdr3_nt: TGTGCCAGCAGCTCCCAGGGAGTCCGGTATGAGCAGTTCTTC

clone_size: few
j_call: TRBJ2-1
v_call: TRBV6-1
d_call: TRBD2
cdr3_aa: CASGDRTSGDYSYNEQFF
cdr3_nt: TGTGCCAGCGGGGATAGGACTAGCGGGGATTACTCCTACAATGAGCAGTTCTTC

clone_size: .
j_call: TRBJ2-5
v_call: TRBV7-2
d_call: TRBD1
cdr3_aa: CASSLGYRGRRVETQYF
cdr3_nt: TGTGCCAGCAGCTTGGGATACAGGGGGCGCCGCGTCGAGACCCAGTACTTC

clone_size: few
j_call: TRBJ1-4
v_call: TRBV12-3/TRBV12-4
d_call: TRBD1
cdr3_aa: CASTTTGGYNEKLFF
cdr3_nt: TGTGCCAGCACCACAACAGGGGGCTATAATGAAAAACTGTTTTTT

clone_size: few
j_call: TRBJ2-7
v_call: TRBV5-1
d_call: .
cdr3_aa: CASSEQRGISYEQYF
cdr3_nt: TGCGCCAGCAGCGAACAGAGAGGGATCTCCTACGAGCAGTACTTC

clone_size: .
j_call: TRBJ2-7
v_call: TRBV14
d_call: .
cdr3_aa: CASSQGLFYNEQYF
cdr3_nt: TGTGCCAGCAGCCAGGGACTCTTCTACAATGAGCAGTACTTC

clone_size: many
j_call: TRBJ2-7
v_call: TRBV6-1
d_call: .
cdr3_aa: CASSYYEQYF
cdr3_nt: TGTGCCAGCAGTTATTACGAGCAGTACTTC

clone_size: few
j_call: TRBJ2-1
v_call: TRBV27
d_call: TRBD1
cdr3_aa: CASSLYRGPYNEQFF
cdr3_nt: TGTGCCAGCAGTTTATACAGGGGCCCCTACAATGAGCAGTTCTTC

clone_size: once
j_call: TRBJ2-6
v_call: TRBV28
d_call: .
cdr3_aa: CASSLSPAVGGSGANVLTF
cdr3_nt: TGTGCCAGCAGTTTATCCCCGGCCGTGGGTGGCTCTGGGGCCAACGTCCTGACTTTC

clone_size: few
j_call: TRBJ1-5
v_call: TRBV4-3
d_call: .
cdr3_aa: CASSQDDRNQPQHF
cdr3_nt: TGCGCCAGCAGCCAAGATGACCGTAATCAGCCCCAGCATTTT

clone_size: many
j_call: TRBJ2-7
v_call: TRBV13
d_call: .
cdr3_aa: CASSRTDHEQYF
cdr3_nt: TGTGCCAGCAGCCGGACAGACCACGAGCAGTACTTC

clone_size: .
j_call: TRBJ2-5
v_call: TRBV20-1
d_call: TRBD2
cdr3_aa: CSASPLAGGETQYF
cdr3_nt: TGCAGTGCTAGTCCACTAGCGGGGGGAGAGACCCAGTACTTC

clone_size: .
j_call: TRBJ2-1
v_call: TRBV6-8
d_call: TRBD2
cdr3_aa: CASSYSLAGALTYNEQFF
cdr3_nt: TGTGCCAGCAGTTACTCACTAGCGGGGGCACTAACCTACAATGAGCAGTTCTTC

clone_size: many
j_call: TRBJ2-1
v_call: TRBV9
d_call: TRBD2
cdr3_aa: CASSPGLADYNEQFF
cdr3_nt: TGTGCCAGCAGCCCAGGACTAGCGGACTACAATGAGCAGTTCTTC

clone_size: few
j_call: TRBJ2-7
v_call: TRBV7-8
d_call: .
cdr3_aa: CASSLDSAVHEQYF
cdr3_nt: TGTGCCAGCAGCTTAGACTCCGCCGTCCACGAGCAGTACTTC

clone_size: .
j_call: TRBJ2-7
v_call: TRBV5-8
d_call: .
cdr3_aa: CASSFSWRDEQYF
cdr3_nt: TGTGCCAGCAGCTTCTCCTGGAGGGACGAGCAGTACTTC

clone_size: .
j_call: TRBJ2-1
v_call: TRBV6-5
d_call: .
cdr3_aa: CASSKSSTHSYNEQFF
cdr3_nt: TGTGCCAGCAGTAAAAGTTCGACCCACTCCTACAATGAGCAGTTCTTC

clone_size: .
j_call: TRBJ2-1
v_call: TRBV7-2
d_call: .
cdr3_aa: CASSGGGFLAEQFF
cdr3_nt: TGTGCCAGCAGCGGAGGGGGCTTTTTGGCTGAGCAGTTCTTC

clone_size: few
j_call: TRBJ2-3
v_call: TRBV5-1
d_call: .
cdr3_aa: CASSLESRADTQYF
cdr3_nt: TGCGCCAGCAGCTTGGAGTCTAGGGCAGATACGCAGTATTTT